These 25 T cell receptor beta chains share one sample of origin, sequenced in a study of T cells in tumors after PD-1 blockade. Sequenced by immunoSEQ multiplex PCR; TCRdb stores in-frame clones only, minus some. The sample carries about 33,000 clones, just under 80% recorded once. The starting material was PBMCs, obtained before anti-PD-1 treatment. The receptor source for this set is a human donor with basal cell carcinoma.

This clone showed up just a few times. The chain has TRBV7-8 and TRBJ1-1, with D perhaps TRBD1 (5 bases). This CDR3 comprises 15 residues. Looked up from germline, CDR1 is SGHVS and CDR2 is FQNEAQ. The V and J ends lost 1 base and 0 bases respectively, with 9 bases between them. The CDR3, as DNA: TGTGCCAGCAGCTTAGATCCAGGGATGAACACTGAAGCTTTCTTT. Translation gives CASSLDPGMNTEAFF.

This clone was seen just once. The chain combines TRBV21-1 with TRBJ2-3. TRBV21-1 is noted as a pseudogene. This CDR3 region has 17 residues. CDR3 DNA: TGTGCCAGCAGCAAAGATCGTCGGAAAACTAGCACAGATACGCAGTATTTT. Protein: CASSKDRRKTSTDTQYF.

This chain uses TRBV15 with TRBJ2-6; 11 nucleotides align to TRBD1. CDR1 is LNHNV and CDR2 is YYDKDF in the germline V gene (reference sequence). The CDR3 extends over 15 amino acids. Trimming took 3 bases from V and 13 from J; bases not matched to a gene: 8. As DNA, the CDR3 is TGTGCCACCAGCAGGGCCGGGACAGGGGGTGGGGTCCTGACTTTC. Translated, it gives CATSRAGTGGGVLTF.

The CDR3 is CATRRGTGESPLHF. DNA of the CDR3: TGTGCCACCCGGAGAGGGACAGGGGAATCACCCCTCCACTTT. This chain connects TRBV27 to TRBJ1-6, with TRBD1 matching 10 bases. V gave up 10 bases and J gave up 10 bases; unmatched junction bases: 10. The CDR3 totals 14 residues. Germline assignment: CDR1 MNHEY and CDR2 SMNVEV (reference sequence).

The chain combines TRBV27 with TRBJ1-3; tentatively, D is TRBD1 (6 bases). From germline, CDR1 is MNHEY and CDR2 SMNVEV (reference sequence). Trimming pared 4 bases from V and 0 bases from J, leaving 10 bases between. This CDR3 comprises 15 residues. In DNA form, the CDR3 reads TGTGCCAGCAGTTCGGACAGTTACTCTGGAAACACCATATATTTT. This gives the protein CASSSDSYSGNTIYF.

This chain joins TRBV7-2 and TRBJ2-7; 12 positions agree with TRBD2. CDR1 is SGHTA and CDR2 is FQGNSA in the germline V gene. The CDR3 runs 16 residues. The J segment lost 0 bases and the V segment lost 2 bases, leaving 2 bases of the junction unmatched. The CDR3 loop reads CASSLQLAGGSYEQYF. The CDR3 coding sequence is TGTGCCAGCAGCTTACAACTAGCGGGGGGCTCCTACGAGCAGTACTTC.

The chain carries TRBV7-9 and TRBJ2-3, with D possibly TRBD1 on 6 matching bases. Deletions cut 5 bases from V and 1 base from J, with 10 bases between. This CDR3 has 14 amino acids. Per germline, CDR1 SEHNR and CDR2 FQNEAQ (reference sequence). CDR3 sequence: CASSQQGRTDTQYF. CDR3 DNA: TGTGCCAGCAGCCAACAGGGCCGCACAGATACGCAGTATTTT.

The chain is built from TRBV29-1 and TRBJ2-3; TRBD2 might be the D (7 bases). Deletions cut 3 bases from V and 0 bases from J, with 13 bases between. The CDR3 runs 15 residues. Germline V lookup: CDR1 SQVTM, CDR2 ANQGSEA. The CDR3 DNA reads TGCAGCGTTGAGGGGGGGCAGGTTAGCACAGATACGCAGTATTTT. As protein: CSVEGGQVSTDTQYF.

On this clone: At one end, the junction sequence differs from germline, possibly due to a read error. This chain uses TRBV6-5 with TRBJ2-7, with TRBD1 matching 10 bases. CDR1 is MNHEY, CDR2 SVGAGI, per germline. CDR3 length: 13 amino acids. The DNA for the CDR3 is TGTGCCAGCAGCTCTTCCTCGACAGGGGGCAGGGACTTC. Translated, it gives CASSSSSTGGRDF.

With regard to this clone: The junction does not match germline at one end; this may be a read error. J is TRBJ2-1 and V is TRBV7-6; D possibly corresponds to TRBD2 (5 bases). The CDR3 is 13 residues long. Germline V CDR1 and CDR2: SGHVS, FNYEAQ. The CDR3 coding sequence is TGTGCCAGCAGCCTAGCACCTATGGGAGAGCAGTTCTTC. Its protein product is CASSLAPMGEQFF.

In DNA form, the CDR3 reads TGTGCCAGCAGTGAACCCTTACTAGCGGGGGGGCCCAATGAGCAGTTCTTC. Translation gives CASSEPLLAGGPNEQFF. The chain employs TRBV2 and TRBJ2-1; TRBD2 matches 13 bases. This CDR3 comprises 17 residues. From germline, CDR1 is SNHLY and CDR2 FYNNEI. With 2 bases clipped from V and 6 bases from J, the junction kept 7 bases outside the gene matches.

The gene calls are TRBV9 and TRBJ2-3; no definite D call. The germline V gene encodes CDR1 SGDLS and CDR2 YYNGEE. CDR3 length equals 13 residues. V lost 0 bases and J 2 bases, leaving 4 bases between the germline ends. The CDR3, as DNA: TGTGCCAGCAGCGTAGGGGTCACAGATACGCAGTATTTT. Protein sequence: CASSVGVTDTQYF.

A single count supports this clone. The CDR3 spells CASSSQTGDYGYTF. The CDR3 nucleotides read TGCGCCAGCAGCTCCCAGACAGGGGACTATGGCTACACCTTC. This chain links TRBV5-1 with TRBJ1-2; TRBD1 matches 8 bases. Germline CDR1 reads SGHRS; CDR2 reads YFSETQ. The CDR3 loop spans 14 amino acids. The V segment lost 3 bases and the J segment 3 bases; nucleotides outside the gene matches: 4.

The V gene is TRBV24-1, the J gene TRBJ2-5; the match to TRBD2 covers 8 bases. The CDR3 length is 14 residues. Germline assignment: CDR1 KGHDR and CDR2 SFDVKD. Losses at the gene ends were 5 bases for V and 3 bases for J; bases not matched to a gene: 4. CDR3 DNA sequence: TGTGCCACCAGTGGGCGGGAGGTAAAAGAGACCCAGTACTTC. Translating gives CATSGREVKETQYF.

This chain links TRBV7-9 with TRBJ2-5; 7 nucleotides align to TRBD1. The CDR3 has 13 residues. In germline, CDR1 is SEHNR, CDR2 FQNEAQ (reference sequence). The V and J ends lost 3 bases and 5 bases, in that order; junction bases with no gene match: 3. CDR3 DNA: TGTGCCAGCAGCTTGACAGGGCTGGAGACCCAGTACTTC. Translating gives CASSLTGLETQYF. Supplemented by reference TRBV7-9 and TRBJ2-5, the full variable domain reads DTGVSQNPRHKITKRGQNVTFRCDPISEHNRLYWYRQTLGQGPEFLTYFQNEAQLEKSRLLSDRFSAERPKGSFSTLEIQRTEQGDSAMYLCASSLTGLETQYFGPGTRLLVL.

V is TRBV21-1 and J is TRBJ2-1; the table names TRBD2, a call not compared with the DNA. TRBV21-1 is listed as a pseudogene. This CDR3 is 15 amino acids long. This CDR3 is CASSTSASGGNEQFF. CDR3 nucleotide sequence: TGTGCCAGCAGCACGTCGGCTAGCGGGGGGAATGAGCAGTTCTTC.

V and J are TRBV5-1 and TRBJ2-1; 10 bases are a match to TRBD2. Germline trimming cut 0 bases from V and 5 bases from J; bases unmatched to any gene: 5. CDR1 SGHRS and CDR2 YFSETQ come from the germline V gene. The CDR3 extends over 16 amino acids. CDR3 DNA sequence: TGCGCCAGCAGCTTGGGACTAGCGGGCGGTAACAATGAGCAGTTCTTC. It is translated as CASSLGLAGGNNEQFF.

J is TRBJ1-6 and V is TRBV7-9; 9 positions agree with TRBD1. The CDR3 runs to 14 residues. V shed 3 bases, J shed 8 bases, and the junction held 2 bases outside the gene matches. Germline assignment: CDR1 SEHNR and CDR2 FQNEAQ (reference sequence). In DNA, the CDR3 is TGTGCCAGCAGCTTGCGACAGGGGGATTCACCCCTCCACTTT. It yields the protein CASSLRQGDSPLHF.

This clone qualifies as medium-sized. V and J are TRBV29-1 and TRBJ2-2; either TRBD1 or TRBD2 may fit D (5 bases each). Deletions cut 7 bases from V and 7 bases from J, with 13 bases between. The germline V gene has CDR1 SQVTM and CDR2 ANQGSEA. The CDR3 has 12 residues. The CDR3 protein is CSAGLRGGELFF. CDR3 bases: TGCAGCGCGGGGCTTAGGGGCGGGGAGCTGTTTTTT.

The J gene is TRBJ2-3, the V gene TRBV2; 8 bases are shared with TRBD1. The ends lost 6 bases at V and 3 bases at J; junction bases unmatched: 2. Germline-derived CDR1 and CDR2 are SNHLY and FYNNEI. This CDR3 region has 13 residues. CDR3 region: CASSRTGTDTQYF. The CDR3, as DNA: TGTGCCAGCAGCAGGACAGGGACAGATACGCAGTATTTT.

This chain links TRBV27 with TRBJ2-1, with D unresolved. The CDR3 is 15 amino acids. From germline, CDR1 is MNHEY and CDR2 SMNVEV (reference sequence). V was cut by 6 bases and J by 0 bases, with 12 bases left in between. Written as DNA, the CDR3 is TGTGCCAGCAGCTCCTCAGTTAGCTCCTACAATGAGCAGTTCTTC. This encodes CASSSSVSSYNEQFF.

In nucleotides, the CDR3 is TGCAGCGTTTCACAGGGAGGCACTGAAGCTTTCTTT. It yields the protein CSVSQGGTEAFF. The rearrangement uses TRBV29-1 and TRBJ1-1; D might be TRBD1 (6 bases). Germline assignment: CDR1 SQVTM and CDR2 ANQGSEA. V gave up 5 bases and J gave up 4 bases, with 11 bases separating them. The CDR3 covers 12 residues.

This chain connects TRBV18 to TRBJ1-5; tentative D call: TRBD1 (6 bases). Trimming removed 3 bases at V and 4 bases at J, with 7 bases between. Germline CDR1 KGHSH, CDR2 LQKENI. The CDR3 has 13 residues. CDR3 in amino acids: CASSPGQNQPQHF. Here the CDR3 DNA reads TGTGCCAGCTCACCTGGACAGAATCAGCCCCAGCATTTT. The whole variable domain, filled in from reference TRBV18 and TRBJ1-5, reads NAGVMQNPRHLVRRRGQEARLRCSPMKGHSHVYWYRQLPEEGLKFMVYLQKENIIDESGMPKERFSAEFPKEGPSILRIQQVVRGDSAAYFCASSPGQNQPQHFGDGTRLSIL.

The CDR3 loop is CARSPRTPREKSAQYF. CDR3 coding DNA: TGTGCCAGAAGCCCGAGGACCCCCCGGGAGAAGAGTGCGCAGTATTTT. The rearrangement joins TRBV5-3 to TRBJ2-3; a weak D match, TRBD2 (6 bases). TRBV5-3 is an ORF; its function is uncertain. Between the trimmed V and J ends, which lost 4 bases and 10 bases, there was a span of 25 bases. The CDR3 runs to 16 residues.

The rearrangement uses TRBV6-5 and TRBJ1-6; 9 bases are a match to TRBD1. The CDR3 totals 12 residues. With V trimmed by 5 bases and J by 11 bases, 1 base remained unmatched. CDR1 and CDR2 from the germline V gene are MNHEY and SVGAGI. CDR3 DNA: TGTGCCAGCAGTAGACAGGGGGCACCCCTCCACTTT. It codes for CASSRQGAPLHF.